This T cell receptor beta chain was identified in a study of blood T cell repertoires in COVID-19. Across the whole study: Samples taken during acute and convalescent COVID-19 were collected in the United States, Italy and Spain. T cells, B-cell-depleted T cells, or PBMCs supplied cDNA or gDNA.

In regard to this clone: The junction and the germline gene differ at one end; a read error may be behind it.

The CDR3 has 15 amino acids. Germline lookup yields CDR1 SSHAT and CDR2 FNYEAQ (reference sequence). In the authors' methods: Amplifying reference gene primers gave estimates of nucleated cell counts. TCRdb's copy holds only in-frame clones and misses some; the assay was immunoSEQ multiplex PCR. V and J calls and clone size are those listed in that table; D and trimming were worked out from the DNA. The sample has fewer than 90,000 clones; approximately 84% are singletons. The chain is built from TRBV7-7 and TRBJ2-5; 7 bases align to TRBD1. Sequencing was done on a sample of peripheral blood. The sequence derives from a human donor in a cohort sampled during active COVID-19. The CDR3 loop is CASSLVGGPGETQYF. The CDR3 bases are TGTGCTAGCAGCTTAGTAGGGGGCCCGGGAGAGACCCAGTACTTC.